The 16 T cell receptor beta chains in this list originate from one sample, sequenced in a study of shared clonotypes between healthy human individuals. Assay: immunoSEQ multiplex PCR; the TCRdb copy retains only in-frame clones and omits some. The sample consists of some 2,000,000 clones, 95% of them appearing once. Sequencing was carried out using naive CD4+ T cells sorted from blood. Subset noted: CD45RA+ positively selected. These receptors all stem from a man between 18 and 29 years old in good health.

This chain links TRBV7-9 with TRBJ2-7; 10 bases agree with TRBD2. This CDR3 is 15 amino acids long. V lost 5 bases and J lost 8; bases outside the gene matches: 12. Per the germline V gene, CDR1 is SEHNR and CDR2 is FQNEAQ (reference sequence). The CDR3 nucleotides read TGTGCCAGCAGCACCCGACTAGCGGGCGACCTGAAGCAGTACTTC. As protein: CASSTRLAGDLKQYF. Drawing the rest from reference TRBV7-9 and TRBJ2-7, the complete variable domain is DTGVSQNPRHKITKRGQNVTFRCDPISEHNRLYWYRQTLGQGPEFLTYFQNEAQLEKSRLLSDRFSAERPKGSFSTLEIQRTEQGDSAMYLCASSTRLAGDLKQYFGPGTRLTVT.

This clone appeared once. The J gene is TRBJ2-3, the V gene TRBV28, with 8 bases that match TRBD1. Losses at the gene ends were 10 bases for V and 4 bases for J; bases not matched to a gene: 13. CDR3 length: 15 amino acids. Germline CDR1 MDHEN, CDR2 SYDVKM. CDR3 region: CATGGAGGRADTQYF. In nucleotides, the CDR3 is TGTGCCACCGGAGGGGCAGGGGGCCGGGCAGATACGCAGTATTTT. The whole variable domain, remainder taken from reference TRBV28 and TRBJ2-3, is DVKVTQSSRYLVKRTGEKVFLECVQDMDHENMFWYRQDPGLGLRLIYFSYDVKMKEKGDIPEGYSVSREKKERFSLILESASTNQTSMYLCATGGAGGRADTQYFGPGTRLTVL.

The chain combines TRBV30 with TRBJ2-1; 7 positions agree with TRBD2. Germline assignment: CDR1 GTSNPN and CDR2 SVGIG (reference sequence). V shed 1 base and J 2 bases; nucleotides not matched to a gene: 11. This CDR3 is built from 17 residues. CDR3 sequence (DNA): TGTGCCTGGAGTGCCCCATTAAGCGGGAAAGCCTACAATGAGCAGTTCTTC. Protein: CAWSAPLSGKAYNEQFF.

The chain uses TRBV4-3 and TRBJ1-1; D unclear. V was shortened by 2 bases and J by 2 bases, with 12 bases between the two germline ends. CDR1 is LGHNA, CDR2 YSLEER, per germline. There are 15 residues in the CDR3. In nucleotides, the CDR3 is TGCGCCAGCAGCCAAAATCAGGTTATTAACACTGAAGCTTTCTTT. This gives the protein CASSQNQVINTEAFF.

The chain links TRBV25-1 to TRBJ2-5, with D possibly being TRBD2 (6 bases). The CDR3 runs to 13 residues. Between the trimmed V and J ends, which lost 8 bases and 1 base, there was a span of 11 bases. Germline-derived CDR1 and CDR2 are MGHDK and SYGVNS. The DNA for the CDR3 is TGTGCCAGCCGGCGGGGATCCCAAGAGACCCAGTACTTC. The encoded protein is CASRRGSQETQYF.

The chain has TRBV29-1 and TRBJ2-1; 11 positions agree with TRBD2. The length of the CDR3 is 20 residues. CDR1 is SQVTM and CDR2 is ANQGSEA in the germline V gene. The junction had 32 bases not matched to a gene; V was cut back by 4 bases and J by 15 bases. The CDR3 bases are TGCAGCGTTGTTTCCTTGGGGCGAGAACGACTAGCGGGAACCTTTACCCGGGGGTTCTTC. This gives the protein CSVVSLGRERLAGTFTRGFF.

This chain links TRBV12-5 with TRBJ1-5; D unclear. Between the trimmed V and J ends, which lost 5 bases and 7 bases, there was a span of 12 bases. Germline CDR1 LGHNT, CDR2 FRNRAP. The CDR3 has 13 residues. The CDR3 DNA is TGTGCTAGTGGTCCGCTGCTGGACCAGCCCCAGCATTTT. Amino acids: CASGPLLDQPQHF.

This clone was found once. The V call is TRBV4-1, the J call TRBJ2-1, with 10 positions matching TRBD2. This CDR3 is 17 amino acids long. CDR1 and CDR2 from the germline V gene are MGHRA and YSYEKL. The V and J ends lost 6 bases and 7 bases, in that order; junction bases with no gene match: 15. Here the CDR3 reads CASSDRTSGAPRNEQFF. The CDR3 DNA reads as TGCGCCAGCAGTGATAGGACTAGCGGAGCCCCTAGGAATGAGCAGTTCTTC.

V gene TRBV5-6 combines with J gene TRBJ2-1; D gene unclear. CDR1 SGHDT and CDR2 YYEEEE come from the germline V gene. Trimming shortened V by 4 bases and J by 8 bases, and 13 bases separated the two germline ends. This CDR3 contains 13 residues. This CDR3 is CASSRTSNDEQFF. DNA for the CDR3: TGTGCCAGCAGCCGAACCTCAAACGATGAGCAGTTCTTC.

This rearrangement joins TRBV6-5 to TRBJ2-3; D may be TRBD1 (5 bases). Germline-derived CDR1 and CDR2 are MNHEY and SVGAGI. Trimming removed 2 bases at V and 3 bases at J, with 9 bases between. The CDR3 extends over 14 amino acids. CDR3: CASSYARVTDTQYF. Here the CDR3 DNA reads TGTGCCAGCAGTTACGCCAGGGTTACAGATACGCAGTATTTT.

The chain is built from TRBV27 and TRBJ2-3, with a possible D match to TRBD1 (5 bases). Per germline, CDR1 MNHEY and CDR2 SMNVEV (reference sequence). The CDR3 totals 16 residues. V lost 5 bases to trimming and J lost 1 base, with 16 bases between them. CDR3 residues: CASSPSGLGGTDTQYF. The DNA of the CDR3 is TGTGCCAGCAGTCCCTCGGGCCTAGGGGGCACAGATACGCAGTATTTT.

The chain joins TRBV27 to TRBJ2-7; 8 positions match TRBD2. CDR3 length: 17 amino acids. Germline V gene lookup returns CDR1 MNHEY and CDR2 SMNVEV (reference sequence). V was clipped by 3 bases and J by 0 bases; unmatched bases: 10. Written as DNA, the CDR3 is TGTGCCAGCAGTTTTCTTCCCCCCGGGACTAGCTCCTACGAGCAGTACTTC. Translation gives CASSFLPPGTSSYEQYF.

The chain couples TRBV6-1 to TRBJ1-2; possibly TRBD1 for D (5 bases). Germline loops: CDR1 MNHNS, CDR2 SASEGT. The CDR3 sequence is 12 residues long. Between the trimmed V and J ends, which lost 4 bases and 7 bases, there was a span of 10 bases. CDR3 nucleotides: TGTGCCAGCAGTGTGCGGGGACCTGGCTACACCTTC. It yields the protein CASSVRGPGYTF.

For this clone: Other nucleotide sequences in the sample specify the same CDR3. V gene TRBV7-8 combines with J gene TRBJ1-1, with D perhaps TRBD1 (6 bases). The CDR3 spans 13 residues. The germline V gene encodes CDR1 SGHVS and CDR2 FQNEAQ. V lost 2 bases and J 4 bases, leaving 8 bases between the germline ends. The DNA of the CDR3 is TGTGCCAGCAGCTTAAGGGGGGGCACTGAAGCTTTCTTT. Protein: CASSLRGGTEAFF.

This clone appeared a single time. This rearrangement joins TRBV6-6 to TRBJ2-5, with 8 bases identical to TRBD2. There are 13 residues in the CDR3. V trimming: 10 bases; J trimming: 4 bases; junction bases outside the gene matches: 8. Germline loops: CDR1 MNHNY, CDR2 SVGAGI (reference sequence). The CDR3 sequence is CATRGAPGETQYF. The CDR3 nucleotides are TGTGCCACGCGGGGGGCGCCTGGAGAGACCCAGTACTTC.

The chain joins TRBV7-2 to TRBJ2-3, with D uncertain. Germline loops: CDR1 SGHTA, CDR2 FQGNSA. The CDR3 length is 13 residues. Trimming took off 5 bases at V and 6 bases at J, with 12 bases between the two ends. CDR3 sequence: CASSLSYSDTQYF. The CDR3 coding sequence is TGTGCCAGCAGCCTTAGCTACTCCGATACGCAGTATTTT.